This T cell receptor beta chain derives from a study of blood T cell repertoires in COVID-19. Study at large: Researchers got acute and convalescent COVID-19 samples from the United States, Italy and Spain.

Original processing notes: Estimation of nucleated cell counts was performed using reference gene primer amplification. Profiled with immunoSEQ multiplex PCR; TCRdb holds only in-frame clones, not every one. For V, J and clone size, that table is used; D and trimming come from the DNA. The sample shows approximately 97,000 clones, about nine tenths of them seen only once. V was clipped by 5 bases and J by 8 bases; unmatched bases: 6. The CDR3 runs to 15 residues. Looked up from germline, CDR1 is PRHDT and CDR2 is FYEKMQ (reference sequence). The source is a woman in her forties or fifties with COVID-19, enrolled during active disease. The sequencing sample was made of peripheral blood. This chain joins TRBV13 and TRBJ1-6, with 10 positions matching TRBD1. In nucleotides, the CDR3 is TGTGCCAGCAGCACCCAGGGACAGGGGTATTCACCCCTCCACTTT. Protein sequence: CASSTQGQGYSPLHF.